This note documents a single T cell receptor (beta chain) sequence. The CDR3 spans 13 residues. CDR1 and CDR2 (germline): MNHEY, SMNVEV (reference sequence). V gave up 10 bases and J gave up 4 bases; unmatched junction bases: 6. This specimen comes from a study of cytomegalovirus exposure and HLA in healthy donors. The study ran its PCR with 60 Vbeta and 13 Jbeta primers. The assay was immunoSEQ multiplex PCR, and TCRdb's table has in-frame clones only and misses some. The repertoire holds 150,000 to 160,000 clones, with 70% to 85% as singletons. This TCR was sampled from a woman between 50 and 59 years old in good health and CMV-seropositive. Sequencing was carried out using PBMCs. The gene calls are TRBV27 and TRBJ2-1; TRBD1 agrees at 8 bases. The CDR3 DNA follows: TGTGCCACTTCACACAGGGGGTACAATGAGCAGTTCTTC. This translates into CATSHRGYNEQFF.